These 28 T cell receptor beta chains came from one sample sequenced in a study of response to subunit inactivated influenza vaccine listed by TCRdb under 2018. The library came from RT-PCR. Instrument on record: Illumina HiSeq 2500. TCRdb reanalyzed the raw reads on its own, using fastp at Q25 for trimming and MiXCR for clone calling, and kept in-frame beta chains. For every CDR3 protein sequence, its rows merge into one entry that carries the most common genes and DNA. The sample table contains 150,000 to 200,000 distinct CDR3 sequences; only one count was recorded for around 9.2% of them. The top ten constitute roughly 10% of the sample. Material: non-naive T cells sorted from PBMCs, obtained on the day of vaccination. Explained via the paper, the cell subset or site label denotes: memory T cell fraction. The receptors originated from a man between 45 and 60 years old who received an inactivated influenza vaccine. Donor details come from another sample of the same person, matched by shared clones.

CDR3 sequence reads: CASSPGGSSTGELFF. CDR3 coding DNA: TGTGCCAGCAGCCCTGGCGGGAGTTCCACCGGGGAGCTGTTTTTT. The chain has TRBV11-3 and TRBJ2-2; 7 bases are shared with TRBD2. CDR1 SGHNT and CDR2 YENEEA come from the germline V gene. Unmatched junction bases numbered 7, after V lost 5 bases and J lost 4 bases. The CDR3 runs to 15 residues.

A remark on this clonotype: One base away lies a much larger clone, so this may be a sequencing read error. The CDR3 sequence: CASSLARAGNEQFF. As DNA, the CDR3 is TGTGCCAGCAGCTTAGCCCGAGCGGGCAATGAGCAGTTCTTC. The chain joins TRBV7-9 to TRBJ2-1, with D perhaps TRBD2 (6 bases). Germline CDR1 and CDR2: SEHNR and FQNEAQ (reference sequence). The V and J ends lost 0 bases and 6 bases respectively, with 9 bases between them. The CDR3 runs to 14 residues. Full variable domain (missing parts from reference TRBV7-9 and TRBJ2-1): DTGVSQNPRHKITKRGQNVTFRCDPISEHNRLYWYRQTLGQGPEFLTYFQNEAQLEKSRLLSDRFSAERPKGSFSTLEIQRTEQGDSAMYLCASSLARAGNEQFFGPGTRLTVL.

Many counts were recorded for this clonotype. This chain connects TRBV6-6 to TRBJ2-1; D ambiguous. Trimming took off 2 bases at V and 10 bases at J, with 6 bases between the two ends. This CDR3 has 11 amino acids. Germline lookup yields CDR1 MNHNY and CDR2 SVGAGI (reference sequence). The CDR3 DNA is TGTGCCAGCAGTTACAGACAAGAGCAGTTCTTC. Its translation is CASSYRQEQFF.

A remark on this clonotype: This may come from a read error, since a much larger clone is one base off. J is TRBJ2-3 and V is TRBV12-3 or TRBV12-4; TRBD2 agrees at 13 bases. Trimming took 5 bases from V and 8 from J; bases not matched to a gene: 10. The CDR3 extends over 16 amino acids. The CDR3 DNA reads as TGTGCCAGCAGTCCCGAGACTAGCGGGAGGTTGGGTACGCAGTATTTT. Translated: CASSPETSGRLGTQYF.

The chain joins TRBV3-1 to TRBJ2-1; 11 nucleotides align to TRBD1. V shed 3 bases, J shed 8 bases, and the junction held 6 bases outside the gene matches. The CDR3 is made up of 15 amino acids. The V gene's germline CDR1 is LGHDT and CDR2 YNNKEL (reference sequence). The CDR3 is CASSQGQGGMYEQFF. DNA of the CDR3: TGTGCCAGCAGCCAGGGACAGGGGGGGATGTATGAGCAGTTCTTC.

The CDR3 sequence: CASSSGIQGVYEQYF. CDR3 bases: TGTGCCAGCAGCTCTGGAATACAGGGGGTCTACGAGCAGTACTTC. The chain employs TRBV11-1 and TRBJ2-7; TRBD1 matches at 8 bases. The CDR3 is 15 amino acids. The V segment lost 4 bases and the J segment 3 bases; nucleotides outside the gene matches: 8. The V gene's germline CDR1 is SGHAT and CDR2 FQDESV (reference sequence).

This clonotype was observed many times. J is TRBJ2-2 and V is TRBV18, with 8 bases fitting TRBD2. The CDR3 runs to 16 residues. The trim removed 1 base at V and 5 bases at J, leaving 6 bases unmatched. CDR1 is KGHSH and CDR2 is LQKENI in the germline V gene. This CDR3 reads CASSPRDGLATGELFF. CDR3 coding DNA: TGTGCCAGCTCACCACGGGATGGACTAGCTACCGGGGAGCTGTTTTTT.

There are a few counts of this clonotype. The rearrangement links TRBV7-9 to TRBJ1-2; the D is unclear. From germline, CDR1 is SEHNR and CDR2 FQNEAQ (reference sequence). This CDR3 contains 15 residues. With 1 base removed from V and 4 bases from J, the gap between germline ends came to 13 bases. Here the CDR3 DNA reads TGTGCCAGCAGCTTAGGGCCCCTCCCGGTCTATGGCTACACCTTC. Amino acids: CASSLGPLPVYGYTF.

This clonotype was seen ten or more times. This chain uses TRBV6-1 with TRBJ1-1, with 10 bases identical to TRBD1. This CDR3 is built from 14 residues. J lost 4 bases, V lost 6 bases, and 5 bases had no gene match. CDR1 and CDR2 (germline): MNHNS, SASEGT. The CDR3 here is CASRGTGVSTEAFF. CDR3 bases: TGTGCCAGCAGGGGGACAGGGGTGAGCACTGAAGCTTTCTTT.

This clonotype has just a few counts. The J gene is TRBJ1-5, the V gene TRBV6-2 or TRBV6-3; 8 bases are shared with TRBD1. The length of the CDR3 is 20 residues. V lost 6 bases and J lost 0; bases outside the gene matches: 19. Germline lookup yields CDR1 MNHEY and CDR2 SVGEGT. This CDR3 reads CASRATYWTGRNVSNQPQHF. CDR3 coding DNA: TGTGCCAGCAGGGCAACCTACTGGACAGGGCGCAACGTTAGCAATCAGCCCCAGCATTTT.

This clonotype was counted ten times or more. This chain uses TRBV5-1 with TRBJ1-2; the match to TRBD1 covers 8 bases. This CDR3 has 15 residues. With 2 bases clipped from V and 1 base from J, the junction kept 4 bases outside the gene matches. Germline loops: CDR1 SGHRS, CDR2 YFSETQ. CDR3 DNA sequence: TGCGCCAGCAGCTTCGGACAGGGCGATAACTATGGCTACACCTTC. Protein: CASSFGQGDNYGYTF.

This clonotype was detected many times. J is TRBJ2-1 and V is TRBV5-1; 8 bases align to TRBD2. V was clipped by 6 bases and J by 3 bases; unmatched bases: 5. Germline CDR1 SGHRS, CDR2 YFSETQ. The CDR3 has 14 residues. CDR3 in DNA: TGCGCCAGCAATGAGCGGGAGCGCTACAATGAGCAGTTCTTC. It translates to CASNERERYNEQFF. The entire variable domain, with the rest obtained from reference TRBV5-1 and TRBJ2-1, is as follows: KAGVTQTPRYLIKTRGQQVTLSCSPISGHRSVSWYQQTPGQGLQFLFEYFSETQRNKGNFPGRFSGRQFSNSRSEMNVSTLELGDSALYLCASNERERYNEQFFGPGTRLTVL.

Ten or more counts support this clonotype. The chain links TRBV3-1 to TRBJ2-5; D possibly corresponds to TRBD2 (6 bases). The CDR3 totals 14 residues. CDR1 and CDR2 (germline): LGHDT, YNNKEL (reference sequence). V shed 5 bases and J shed 5 bases, with 15 bases lying between them. Here the CDR3 DNA reads TGTGCCAGCAGCACTAGCTTGGGTGTGGAGACCCAGTACTTC. The encoded protein is CASSTSLGVETQYF.

The V and J genes are TRBV7-7 and TRBJ2-2; possibly TRBD1 for D (5 bases). Germline V CDR1 and CDR2: SSHAT, FNYEAQ (reference sequence). Trimming shortened V by 5 bases and J by 6 bases, and 16 bases separated the two germline ends. The CDR3 covers 15 residues. The CDR3 reads CASSPGLGVPGELFF. The CDR3 coding sequence is TGTGCCAGCAGCCCCGGGTTAGGGGTCCCCGGGGAGCTGTTTTTT.

This clonotype appeared a few times. The chain uses TRBV28 and TRBJ1-3, with D unresolved. V shed 4 bases and J shed 0 bases, with 7 bases lying between them. Germline lookup yields CDR1 MDHEN and CDR2 SYDVKM. This CDR3 is built from 14 residues. This CDR3 is CASSSQSSGNTIYF. The CDR3 DNA is TGTGCCAGCAGTTCGCAGTCCTCTGGAAACACCATATATTTT.

V is TRBV19 and J is TRBJ2-3; tentative D call: TRBD2 (6 bases). Germline assignment: CDR1 LNHDA and CDR2 SQIVND (reference sequence). V was trimmed by 5 bases and J by 2 bases, leaving 14 bases between them. CDR3 size: 15 residues. Here the CDR3 DNA reads TGTGCCAGTAGTGACTCCGGGGGTCCCACAGATACGCAGTATTTT. Protein product: CASSDSGGPTDTQYF.

This clonotype showed up many times. The chain combines TRBV3-1 with TRBJ1-2, with 10 positions matching TRBD1. The V gene end was trimmed by 4 bases and the J gene end by 8 bases; junction bases not matched to a gene: 10. In germline, CDR1 is LGHDT, CDR2 YNNKEL (reference sequence). CDR3 length equals 15 residues. The CDR3 nucleotides are TGTGCCAGCAGCCCACTACGGACAGGGGGGAACGGCTACACCTTC. It translates to CASSPLRTGGNGYTF.

The sample holds a few counts of this clonotype. The chain links TRBV20-1 to TRBJ2-5, with D perhaps TRBD2 (6 bases). CDR1 is DFQATT, CDR2 SNEGSKA, per germline (reference sequence). Trimming cost V 3 bases and J 2 bases, with 13 bases left between them. The length of the CDR3 is 14 residues. The CDR3 sequence is CSASRLGGQETQYF. As DNA, the CDR3 is TGCAGTGCTAGCCGCCTTGGGGGGCAAGAGACCCAGTACTTC.

This clonotype showed up many times. The rearrangement joins TRBV29-1 to TRBJ1-1, with a weak D call TRBD1 (5 bases). This CDR3 is 14 amino acids long. Germline values: CDR1 SQVTM, CDR2 ANQGSEA. Trimming stripped 4 bases from V and 1 base from J, with 13 bases between. DNA of the CDR3: TGCAGCGTTGGCCCCCGTGGGGGGAACACTGAAGCTTTCTTT. Protein product: CSVGPRGGNTEAFF.

At least ten counts were recorded for this clonotype. The chain links TRBV20-1 to TRBJ2-3, with 11 bases matching TRBD2. The CDR3 sequence is 15 residues long. From germline, CDR1 is DFQATT and CDR2 SNEGSKA (reference sequence). Trimming at V came to 6 bases and at J to 4 bases, leaving 9 bases not matched to a gene. DNA of the CDR3: TGCAGTGCCCAAATGACTAGCGGGATTTCAGATACGCAGTATTTT. Translated, it gives CSAQMTSGISDTQYF.

The gene calls are TRBV12-3 or TRBV12-4 and TRBJ2-7; D is uncertain. This CDR3 spans 12 amino acids. The V and J ends lost 2 bases and 2 bases respectively, with 4 bases between them. CDR3 region: CASSLPTYEQYF. CDR3 sequence (DNA): TGTGCCAGCAGTTTACCAACCTACGAGCAGTACTTC.

This clonotype has ten or more counts. This rearrangement joins TRBV7-9 to TRBJ2-3, with D possibly matching TRBD2 (5 bases). Between the trimmed V and J ends, which lost 5 bases and 6 bases, there was a span of 18 bases. Germline assignment: CDR1 SEHNR and CDR2 FQNEAQ (reference sequence). This CDR3 spans 15 amino acids. The CDR3: CASSRSTSGSDTQYF. In DNA, the CDR3 is TGTGCCAGCAGCCGCTCCACTAGTGGTAGTGATACGCAGTATTTT.

This clonotype appeared once. This chain joins TRBV4-2 and TRBJ2-3; 11 positions match TRBD2. There are 17 residues in the CDR3. V lost 1 base to trimming and J lost 2 bases; unmatched junction nucleotides: 5. Germline V gene data show CDR1 as LGHNA and CDR2 as YNFKEQ. CDR3 nucleotides: TGTGCCAGCAGCCAAGGCCCTAGCGGGGGGCCCACAGATACGCAGTATTTT. Protein product: CASSQGPSGGPTDTQYF.

This clonotype was found many times. The chain carries TRBV7-2 and TRBJ2-7; TRBD2 aligns across 7 bases. Germline V gene data show CDR1 as SGHTA and CDR2 as FQGNSA. V lost 8 bases to trimming and J lost 0 bases; unmatched junction nucleotides: 10. This CDR3 has 15 residues. CDR3 protein: CASRSRRGSSYEQYF. For the CDR3, the DNA is TGTGCCAGCCGAAGCCGTCGCGGGAGCTCCTACGAGCAGTACTTC. Full variable domain (remainder filled in from reference TRBV7-2 and TRBJ2-7): GAGVSQSPSNKVTEKGKDVELRCDPISGHTALYWYRQSLGQGLEFLIYFQGNSAPDKSGLPSDRFSAERTGGSVSTLTIQRTQQEDSAVYLCASRSRRGSSYEQYFGPGTRLTVT.

The chain is built from TRBV20-1 and TRBJ2-7, with D maybe TRBD1 (6 bases). CDR3 length: 15 residues. With 4 bases removed from V and 2 bases from J, the gap between germline ends came to 18 bases. Germline CDR1 reads DFQATT; CDR2 reads SNEGSKA (reference sequence). This chain's CDR3 is CSANKATGLTYEQYF. The DNA for the CDR3 is TGCAGTGCTAATAAGGCGACAGGTTTAACCTACGAGCAGTACTTC.

In this sample, this clonotype turned up many times. The chain employs TRBV11-2 and TRBJ2-1, with a tentative D call TRBD2 (6 bases). The CDR3 covers 18 residues. V was pared by 0 bases and J by 6 bases, with 21 bases between. CDR1 is SGHAT, CDR2 FQNNGV, per germline. The CDR3 coding sequence is TGTGCCAGCAGCTTAGACTTAGCGGAGGCAAGAAGACGCAATGAGCAGTTCTTC. Protein sequence: CASSLDLAEARRRNEQFF.

The chain links TRBV29-1 to TRBJ1-1; D unclear. The CDR3 extends over 10 amino acids. Germline values: CDR1 SQVTM, CDR2 ANQGSEA. Trimming took off 4 bases at V and 7 bases at J, with 7 bases between the two ends. CDR3 protein: CSVAAVEAFF. As DNA, the CDR3 is TGCAGCGTTGCTGCTGTTGAAGCTTTCTTT.

This clonotype has ten or more counts. The rearrangement joins TRBV21-1 to TRBJ2-5; the D call TRBD2 from the table was never checked on the DNA. TRBV21-1 is a pseudogene segment. CDR3 length equals 15 residues. As DNA, the CDR3 is TGTGCCAGCAGCAAAGCGTGCGGGATTCAAGAGACCCAGTACTTC. It is translated as CASSKACGIQETQYF.